One and the same sample provided the 32 T cell receptor beta chains below, sequenced in a study of cytomegalovirus exposure and HLA in healthy donors. The PCR employed 60 Vbeta primers together with 13 Jbeta primers. Assay used: immunoSEQ multiplex PCR; TCRdb lists only in-frame clones, some missing. The table has around 100,000 clones, nearly 75% seen once. Material: PBMCs. Receptor source: a man in his thirties or forties in good health and CMV-seropositive.

The chain employs TRBV7-9 and TRBJ2-7; 9 bases align to TRBD1. Trimming took 4 bases from V and 5 from J; bases not matched to a gene: 6. The CDR3 is 14 amino acids. Germline lookup yields CDR1 SEHNR and CDR2 FQNEAQ (reference sequence). The CDR3 reads CASSSRDRANEQYF. CDR3 DNA: TGTGCCAGCAGCTCCCGGGACAGGGCCAACGAGCAGTACTTC. Complete variable domain (other parts from reference TRBV7-9 and TRBJ2-7): DTGVSQNPRHKITKRGQNVTFRCDPISEHNRLYWYRQTLGQGPEFLTYFQNEAQLEKSRLLSDRFSAERPKGSFSTLEIQRTEQGDSAMYLCASSSRDRANEQYFGPGTRLTVT.

The chain is built from TRBV27 and TRBJ2-7, with TRBD2 as a possible D gene (5 bases). The V gene lost 3 bases and the J gene lost 7 bases, with 10 bases spanning the gap. The CDR3 sequence is 12 residues long. From germline, CDR1 is MNHEY and CDR2 SMNVEV (reference sequence). The CDR3 nucleotides are TGTGCCAGCAGTTTCCTACCGGGGGAGCAGTACTTC. As protein: CASSFLPGEQYF.

Turning to this clone: This same CDR3 is encoded by further DNA sequences in the sample. The chain employs TRBV5-1 and TRBJ2-3; D is unresolved. From germline, CDR1 is SGHRS and CDR2 YFSETQ. Trimming took off 5 bases at V and 4 bases at J, with 17 bases between the two ends. The CDR3 is 15 residues long. The DNA of the CDR3 is TGCGCCAGCAGGCCCGGGTTGAGTCATGCAGATACGCAGTATTTT. It is translated as CASRPGLSHADTQYF.

This clone was seen just once. The CDR3 coding sequence is TGCAGCGTTGAAGAGGAGGACCGGGTTAATGAAGAGACCCAGTACTTC. This gives the protein CSVEEEDRVNEETQYF. The rearrangement links TRBV29-1 to TRBJ2-5, with D perhaps TRBD2 (5 bases). The CDR3 is 16 amino acids. From germline, CDR1 is SQVTM and CDR2 ANQGSEA. With 0 bases removed from V and 3 bases from J, the gap between germline ends came to 17 bases.

This clone was seen a few times. The rearrangement links TRBV5-4 to TRBJ1-1; D may be TRBD1 (5 bases). The CDR3 extends over 13 amino acids. V was trimmed by 2 bases and J by 10 bases, leaving 15 bases between them. Germline loops: CDR1 SGHNT, CDR2 YYREEE (reference sequence). The CDR3 loop is CASSFHSTGGAFF. CDR3 in DNA: TGTGCCAGCAGCTTTCACAGTACCGGGGGAGCTTTCTTT.

This clone has a single count. The V call is TRBV5-4, the J call TRBJ2-3, with 7 bases matching TRBD2. V was pared by 4 bases and J by 3 bases, with 8 bases of the junction left unmatched. The CDR3 loop spans 15 amino acids. Germline-derived CDR1 and CDR2 are SGHNT and YYREEE (reference sequence). CDR3 amino acids: CASSRSRLATDTQYF. The CDR3 bases are TGTGCCAGCAGCCGATCAAGACTAGCTACAGATACGCAGTATTTT.

The count of this clone is one. The CDR3 spells CASRRSSGGRTDTQYF. The DNA of the CDR3 is TGTGCCAGCAGGAGATCAAGCGGGGGTCGCACAGATACGCAGTATTTT. The genes are TRBV27 and TRBJ2-3; the match to TRBD2 covers 8 bases. The CDR3 loop spans 16 amino acids. V dropped 6 bases and J dropped 1; count of bases not matched to a gene: 9. Germline-derived CDR1 and CDR2 are MNHEY and SMNVEV (reference sequence).

In its sample, this clone was seen a few times. The chain recombines TRBV5-1 with TRBJ2-1, with 8 bases lining up with TRBD2. The V and J ends lost 2 bases and 7 bases, in that order; junction bases with no gene match: 5. The CDR3 runs to 14 residues. From germline, CDR1 is SGHRS and CDR2 YFSETQ. The CDR3 DNA sequence: TGCGCCAGCAGCTTACCGGGGGGGCAGAATGAGCAGTTCTTC. Amino acids: CASSLPGGQNEQFF.

The chain couples TRBV2 to TRBJ2-2; TRBD1 might be the D (5 bases). There are 13 residues in the CDR3. The V gene lost 8 bases and the J gene lost 4 bases, with 11 bases spanning the gap. Germline assignment: CDR1 SNHLY and CDR2 FYNNEI. Here the CDR3 reads CASPQETTGELFF. In DNA form, the CDR3 reads TGTGCCAGCCCACAGGAAACCACCGGGGAGCTGTTTTTT. The whole variable domain, remainder taken from reference TRBV2 and TRBJ2-2, is EPEVTQTPSHQVTQMGQEVILRCVPISNHLYFYWYRQILGQKVEFLVSFYNNEISEKSEIFDDQFSVERPDGSNFTLKIRSTKLEDSAMYFCASPQETTGELFFGEGSRLTVL.

The chain is built from TRBV7-9 and TRBJ2-2; D remains unclear. There are 12 residues in the CDR3. The V and J ends lost 5 bases and 5 bases respectively, with 6 bases between them. Germline V gene lookup returns CDR1 SEHNR and CDR2 FQNEAQ (reference sequence). CDR3 nucleotide sequence: TGTGCCAGCAGCCCTCTTACCGGGGAGCTGTTTTTT. Protein: CASSPLTGELFF.

About this clone itself: Other nucleotide sequences in the sample specify the same CDR3. The chain has TRBV9 and TRBJ2-7; D call uncertain. Per the germline V gene, CDR1 is SGDLS and CDR2 is YYNGEE. There are 15 residues in the CDR3. Trimming stripped 0 bases from V and 2 bases from J, with 12 bases between. The CDR3 sequence is CASSVDSGPPYEQYF. CDR3 sequence (DNA): TGTGCCAGCAGCGTAGATTCAGGCCCTCCCTACGAGCAGTACTTC.

V and J are TRBV29-1 and TRBJ2-7, with D possibly being TRBD2 (5 bases). This CDR3 contains 14 residues. Per germline, CDR1 SQVTM and CDR2 ANQGSEA. The V and J ends lost 8 bases and 1 base respectively, with 18 bases between them. The CDR3 sequence: CSYVLSGSSYEQYF. DNA for the CDR3: TGCAGCTATGTATTGTCGGGGTCTTCCTACGAGCAGTACTTC.

The V and J genes are TRBV6-5 and TRBJ2-7, with 8 bases aligning to TRBD2. V trimming: 2 bases; J trimming: 1 base; junction bases outside the gene matches: 7. From germline, CDR1 is MNHEY and CDR2 SVGAGI. The CDR3 is 16 amino acids. CDR3 nucleotide sequence: TGTGCCAGCAGTTACGAAGGCGGGGGGCATTCCTACGAGCAGTACTTC. Its protein is CASSYEGGGHSYEQYF.

The chain combines TRBV5-4 with TRBJ2-7; weak D call: TRBD1 (6 bases). This CDR3 is 14 amino acids long. The ends were cut back, 2 bases at V and 0 bases at J, with 9 bases in the middle. Per the germline V gene, CDR1 is SGHNT and CDR2 is YYREEE (reference sequence). DNA of the CDR3: TGTGCCAGCAGCTTTAACAGGGCCTCCTACGAGCAGTACTTC. Protein product: CASSFNRASYEQYF. Full variable domain (outside the CDR3, taken from reference TRBV5-4 and TRBJ2-7): ETGVTQSPTHLIKTRGQQVTLRCSSQSGHNTVSWYQQALGQGPQFIFQYYREEENGRGNFPPRFSGLQFPNYSSELNVNALELDDSALYLCASSFNRASYEQYFGPGTRLTVT.

This clone has more than one count but fewer than ten. The CDR3 nucleotides are TGTGCCAGCGCGACAGGGGATTGGGTTCGGTACTTC. Translation gives CASATGDWVRYF. The chain links TRBV27 to TRBJ2-7; 8 bases map to TRBD1. Trimming cost V 8 bases and J 12 bases; bases outside gene matches: 12. Germline V gene data show CDR1 as MNHEY and CDR2 as SMNVEV (reference sequence). CDR3 length: 12 residues.

This rearrangement joins TRBV6-4 to TRBJ1-2; 9 positions match TRBD1. The germline V gene has CDR1 MRHNA and CDR2 SNTAGT. This CDR3 spans 15 amino acids. After removal of 3 bases from V and 7 bases from J, the junction contained 9 bases not matched to a gene. CDR3 coding DNA: TGTGCCAGCAGTGAATATGCCGGGACAGGGACTGGCTACACCTTC. Encoded protein: CASSEYAGTGTGYTF.

CDR3 in DNA: TGTGCCAGCAGCTTGGGGGGGCGCGGCGGGGAGCTGTTTTTT. This translates into CASSLGGRGGELFF. The rearrangement joins TRBV7-6 to TRBJ2-2, with D maybe TRBD2 (7 bases). Looked up from germline, CDR1 is SGHVS and CDR2 is FNYEAQ. The CDR3 loop spans 14 amino acids. Trimming took off 3 bases at V and 7 bases at J, with 12 bases between the two ends.

This clone was seen only once. J is TRBJ2-7 and V is TRBV28; a possible D gene is TRBD2 (5 bases). The V end lost 6 bases, the J end lost 1 base, and 19 bases lay between the germline ends. Germline V gene data show CDR1 as MDHEN and CDR2 as SYDVKM. CDR3 length: 16 residues. In DNA form, the CDR3 reads TGTGCCAGCAGACCCCTTTCTAGCACCAGATCCTACGAGCAGTACTTC. Protein sequence: CASRPLSSTRSYEQYF.

The rearrangement joins TRBV7-2 to TRBJ1-3; perhaps TRBD1 as D (5 bases). CDR3 length: 16 residues. The V end lost 2 bases, the J end lost 0 bases, and 11 bases lay between the germline ends. Germline lookup yields CDR1 SGHTA and CDR2 FQGNSA. CDR3: CASSLLGGNSGNTIYF. The CDR3 nucleotides are TGTGCCAGCAGCTTATTGGGGGGTAACTCTGGAAACACCATATATTTT.

In its sample, this clone was seen once. The V and J genes are TRBV4-1 and TRBJ2-3, with unresolved D. CDR1 is MGHRA, CDR2 YSYEKL, per germline. V lost 3 bases and J lost 2, with 15 bases in between. The CDR3 consists of 16 residues. CDR3 DNA sequence: TGCGCCAGCAGCCATACCGGGTTGCGTATCACAGATACGCAGTATTTT. Its translation is CASSHTGLRITDTQYF.

This clone occurred once. The rearrangement links TRBV28 to TRBJ1-2; 8 positions match TRBD1. The V and J ends lost 6 bases and 8 bases, in that order; junction bases with no gene match: 14. The CDR3 extends over 15 amino acids. Germline assignment: CDR1 MDHEN and CDR2 SYDVKM. In DNA form, the CDR3 reads TGTGCCAGCAGGGTATACCGGGACAGGCCAGGGGGCTACACCTTC. This sequence encodes CASRVYRDRPGGYTF.

This chain uses TRBV19 with TRBJ1-2; a weak D match, TRBD1 (5 bases). Germline V gene sequence: CDR1 LNHDA, CDR2 SQIVND (reference sequence). The CDR3 contains 14 residues. V was pared by 5 bases and J by 1 base, with 11 bases between. CDR3 residues: CASSDVGVNYGYTF. The CDR3 DNA reads as TGTGCCAGTAGTGACGTAGGGGTTAACTATGGCTACACCTTC.

The chain employs TRBV5-4 and TRBJ2-1; the match to TRBD1 covers 11 bases. The CDR3 has 16 amino acids. Germline V gene lookup returns CDR1 SGHNT and CDR2 YYREEE (reference sequence). The J segment lost 7 bases and the V segment lost 4 bases, leaving 10 bases of the junction unmatched. The CDR3 bases are TGTGCCAGCAGCCAACCGAGGACAGGGGGCCGGAATGAGCAGTTCTTC. Amino acid sequence: CASSQPRTGGRNEQFF. Looking up the rest from reference TRBV5-4 and TRBJ2-1 gives the full variable domain: ETGVTQSPTHLIKTRGQQVTLRCSSQSGHNTVSWYQQALGQGPQFIFQYYREEENGRGNFPPRFSGLQFPNYSSELNVNALELDDSALYLCASSQPRTGGRNEQFFGPGTRLTVL.

The chain links TRBV28 to TRBJ1-5, with D maybe TRBD1 (5 bases). This CDR3 spans 16 amino acids. V dropped 6 bases and J dropped 0 bases, with 15 bases sitting between them. Germline CDR1 is MDHEN and CDR2 is SYDVKM. The CDR3 sequence is CASSQGGRDSNQPQHF. CDR3 sequence (DNA): TGTGCCAGCAGCCAGGGAGGCAGAGATAGCAATCAGCCCCAGCATTTT.

This clone was picked up one time. For the CDR3, the DNA is TGTGCCAGCAGCTTAGCCTCACTAGCGGGGGGGCCCGACGAGCAGTACTTC. Translation gives CASSLASLAGGPDEQYF. The chain links TRBV7-2 to TRBJ2-7; 13 bases are shared with TRBD2. Germline-derived CDR1 and CDR2 are SGHTA and FQGNSA. The CDR3 extends over 17 amino acids. Trimming removed 0 bases from V and 5 bases from J; junction bases left unmatched: 7.

This rearrangement joins TRBV28 to TRBJ2-5, with D perhaps TRBD1 (5 bases). In germline, CDR1 is MDHEN, CDR2 SYDVKM. The CDR3 is 13 residues long. V dropped 6 bases and J dropped 9 bases, with 17 bases sitting between them. The CDR3 is CASRPRASRAQYF. The CDR3 DNA reads as TGTGCCAGCAGGCCTCGGGCCTCCAGGGCCCAGTACTTC.

The chain carries TRBV19 and TRBJ1-5, with D possibly TRBD1 on 5 matching bases. The length of the CDR3 is 13 residues. From germline, CDR1 is LNHDA and CDR2 SQIVND (reference sequence). Trimming took 3 bases from V and 7 from J, leaving 10 bases between them. CDR3 in DNA: TGTGCCAGTAGTATCGGAGGGACCCAGCCCCAGCATTTT. Translated, it gives CASSIGGTQPQHF. The full variable domain, its missing parts supplied by reference TRBV19 and TRBJ1-5, is DGGITQSPKYLFRKEGQNVTLSCEQNLNHDAMYWYRQDPGQGLRLIYYSQIVNDFQKGDIAEGYSVSREKKESFPLTVTSAQKNPTAFYLCASSIGGTQPQHFGDGTRLSIL.

This clone was seen more than once but under ten times. The J gene is TRBJ1-2, the V gene TRBV4-3, with 10 nucleotides matching TRBD1. CDR3 length: 15 residues. Trimming at V came to 1 base and at J to 5 bases, leaving 4 bases not matched to a gene. CDR1 is LGHNA and CDR2 is YSLEER in the germline V gene. CDR3 bases: TGCGCCAGCAGCCAAGGACAGGGGGCAAGGTATGGCTACACCTTC. This sequence encodes CASSQGQGARYGYTF.

This chain uses TRBV4-1 with TRBJ1-2; 11 bases are a match to TRBD1. The CDR3 contains 16 residues. Germline CDR1 is MGHRA and CDR2 is YSYEKL. V shed 4 bases and J 4 bases; nucleotides not matched to a gene: 8. CDR3 residues: CASSPGDGQGAYGYTF. CDR3 DNA: TGCGCCAGCAGCCCAGGCGACGGACAGGGGGCCTATGGCTACACCTTC.

This clone was seen a few times. Written as DNA, the CDR3 is TGTGCCAGCGGACAGTCAACTAATGAAAAACTGTTTTTT. This translates into CASGQSTNEKLFF. This chain links TRBV27 with TRBJ1-4; D might be TRBD1 (6 bases). V was pared by 8 bases and J by 0 bases, with 7 bases between. The CDR3 contains 13 residues. Germline CDR1 is MNHEY and CDR2 is SMNVEV (reference sequence).

This rearrangement joins TRBV7-2 to TRBJ2-6, with TRBD1 matching over 8 bases. CDR1 SGHTA and CDR2 FQGNSA come from the germline V gene. With V trimmed by 5 bases and J by 4 bases, 13 bases remained unmatched. This CDR3 is 18 amino acids long. The CDR3 bases are TGTGCCAGCAGCATAGACGGGGACAGGCGGTCGGGGGCCAACGTCCTGACTTTC. Translated: CASSIDGDRRSGANVLTF. Filled out from reference TRBV7-2 and TRBJ2-6, the complete variable domain reads GAGVSQSPSNKVTEKGKDVELRCDPISGHTALYWYRQSLGQGLEFLIYFQGNSAPDKSGLPSDRFSAERTGGSVSTLTIQRTQQEDSAVYLCASSIDGDRRSGANVLTFGAGSRLTVL.

This clone was recorded only once. This sequence joins TRBV4-1 and TRBJ2-3; 8 bases are a match to TRBD2. The CDR3 has 16 amino acids. Germline V gene data show CDR1 as MGHRA and CDR2 as YSYEKL. V was pared by 3 bases and J by 2 bases, with 7 bases of the junction left unmatched. The chain's CDR3 is CASSQLAGLPTDTQYF. In DNA form, the CDR3 reads TGCGCCAGCAGCCAGTTAGCGGGGCTCCCCACAGATACGCAGTATTTT.